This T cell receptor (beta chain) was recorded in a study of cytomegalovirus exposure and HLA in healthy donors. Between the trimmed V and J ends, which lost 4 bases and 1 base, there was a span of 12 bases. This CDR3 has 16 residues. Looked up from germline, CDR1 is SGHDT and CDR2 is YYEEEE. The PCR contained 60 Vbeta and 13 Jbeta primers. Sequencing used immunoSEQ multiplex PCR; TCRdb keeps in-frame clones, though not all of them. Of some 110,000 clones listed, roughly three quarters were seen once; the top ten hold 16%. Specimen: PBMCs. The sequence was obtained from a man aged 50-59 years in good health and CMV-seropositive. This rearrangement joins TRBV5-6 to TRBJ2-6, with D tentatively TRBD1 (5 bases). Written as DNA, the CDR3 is TGTGCCAGCAGCGTAGGTTCAGGGTCTGGGGCCAACGTCCTGACTTTC. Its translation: CASSVGSGSGANVLTF.